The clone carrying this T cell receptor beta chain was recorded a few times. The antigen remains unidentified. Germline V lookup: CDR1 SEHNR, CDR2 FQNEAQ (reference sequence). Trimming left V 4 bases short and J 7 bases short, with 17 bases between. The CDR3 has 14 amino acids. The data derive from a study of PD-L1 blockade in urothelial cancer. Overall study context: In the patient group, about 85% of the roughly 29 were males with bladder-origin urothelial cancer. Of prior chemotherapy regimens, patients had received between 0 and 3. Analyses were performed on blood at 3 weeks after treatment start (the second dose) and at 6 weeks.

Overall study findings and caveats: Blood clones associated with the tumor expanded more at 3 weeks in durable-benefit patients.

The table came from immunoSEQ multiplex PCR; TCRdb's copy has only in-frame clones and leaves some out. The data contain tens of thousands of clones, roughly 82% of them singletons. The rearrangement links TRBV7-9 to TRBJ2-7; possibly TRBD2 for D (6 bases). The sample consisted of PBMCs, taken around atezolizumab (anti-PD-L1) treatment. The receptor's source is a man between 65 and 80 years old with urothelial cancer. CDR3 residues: CASSYPSVLGEQYF. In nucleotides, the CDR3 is TGTGCCAGCAGCTATCCTAGCGTTCTAGGGGAGCAGTACTTC.